The rows below give T cell receptor beta chains drawn from one sample of a study of blood T cell repertoires in COVID-19. Sequencing used immunoSEQ multiplex PCR; TCRdb keeps in-frame clones, though not all of them. The sample consists of roughly 160,000 clones, roughly 80% of them appearing once. The sample taken for sequencing was PBMCs or T cells enriched from blood (not recorded which). These receptors were obtained from a woman between 40 and 55 years old with acute COVID-19. Both conserved end residues are part of each CDR3. A D gene is named only where the DNA matches it firmly. Clone size is stated in some rows and not others, as once, few, many or a class when expanded.

J: TRBJ2-1
size: -
length: 14
V: TRBV10-3
D: TRBD2
DNA: TGTGCCATCAGGGGGACTACCAACCTCAATGAGCAGTTCTTC
CDR3: CAIRGTTNLNEQFF

J: TRBJ2-1
size: -
length: 15
V: TRBV7-8
D: TRBD2
DNA: TGTGCCAGCACCATAGCGGGAGATTCCTACAATGAGCAGTTCTTC
CDR3: CASTIAGDSYNEQFF

J: TRBJ2-1
size: -
length: 16
V: TRBV5-4
D: -
DNA: TGTGCCAGCACCTATGCCGGGTTAAGCTCCTACAATGAGCAGTTCTTC
CDR3: CASTYAGLSSYNEQFF

J: TRBJ2-5
size: -
length: 14
V: TRBV29-1
D: -
DNA: TGCAGCGTTGAAGATTCGGGGTACCAAGAGACCCAGTACTTC
CDR3: CSVEDSGYQETQYF

J: TRBJ1-2
size: -
length: 13
V: TRBV6-5
D: -
DNA: TGTGCCAGCAGACAGTTAGCTAACTATGGCTACACCTTC
CDR3: CASRQLANYGYTF

J: TRBJ2-3
size: -
length: 15
V: TRBV5-1
D: -
DNA: TGCGCCAGCAGCTGGCAGGGGGGAGACACAGATACGCAGTATTTT
CDR3: CASSWQGGDTDTQYF

J: TRBJ1-5
size: -
length: 16
V: TRBV6-1
D: TRBD1
DNA: TGTGCCAGCAGTGAATGGGCAGGGGGCAGATATCAGCCCCAGCATTTT
CDR3: CASSEWAGGRYQPQHF

J: TRBJ2-6
size: -
length: 15
V: TRBV24-1
D: -
DNA: TGTGCCACCAGTGATTGGGGGGAAGGGGCCAACGTCCTGACTTTC
CDR3: CATSDWGEGANVLTF

J: TRBJ2-5
size: -
length: 16
V: TRBV9
D: TRBD1
DNA: TGTGCCAGCAACGGACAGGGGGCCGCCCCCGGGGAGACCCAGTACTTC
CDR3: CASNGQGAAPGETQYF

J: TRBJ1-1
size: -
length: 14
V: TRBV5-1
D: TRBD1
DNA: TGCGCCAGCAGCTCTTGGACAGGGAACACTGAAGCTTTCTTT
CDR3: CASSSWTGNTEAFF

J: TRBJ1-4
size: -
length: 19
V: TRBV4-1
D: TRBD1
DNA: TGCGCCAGCAGCCAATCCGGGACAGGTGGACCTGCAACTAATGAAAAACTGTTTTTT
CDR3: CASSQSGTGGPATNEKLFF

J: TRBJ2-1
size: -
length: 16
V: TRBV7-8
D: TRBD2
DNA: TGTGCCAGTCTTCTAGGGGGGCTAGCGGGAGGCAATGAGCAGTTCTTC
CDR3: CASLLGGLAGGNEQFF

J: TRBJ1-2
size: -
length: 12
V: TRBV2
D: -
DNA: TGTGCCAGCTGGCGGGAGAACTATGGCTACACCTTC
CDR3: CASWRENYGYTF

J: TRBJ1-2
size: -
length: 11
V: TRBV2
D: -
DNA: TGTGCCACGGGGGGTAACTATGGCTACACCTTC
CDR3: CATGGNYGYTF

J: TRBJ2-3
size: -
length: 18
V: TRBV5-4
D: TRBD2
DNA: TGTGCCAGCAGCTCGGCGAGCGGCAGCCTAGCGGGAGGGAGGAGGCAGTATTTT
CDR3: CASSSASGSLAGGRRQYF

J: TRBJ1-2
size: -
length: 16
V: TRBV28
D: TRBD1
DNA: TGTGCCAGCAGTTCGTCCCACAGGGGTACTAACTATGGCTACACCTTC
CDR3: CASSSSHRGTNYGYTF

J: TRBJ1-2
size: -
length: 13
V: TRBV20-1
D: -
DNA: TGCAGTGCTAGTAAGTCCCAGGGCCATGGCTACACCTTC
CDR3: CSASKSQGHGYTF

J: TRBJ2-1
size: -
length: 17
V: TRBV28
D: TRBD2
DNA: TGTGCCAGCGGGCTCCATCTGGGACTAGCGGAGACCAATGAGCAGTTCTTC
CDR3: CASGLHLGLAETNEQFF

J: TRBJ1-5
size: -
length: 13
V: TRBV3-1/TRBV3-2
D: TRBD1
DNA: TGTGCCAGCAGCCGGACAGGGAGCCAGCCCCAGCATTTT
CDR3: CASSRTGSQPQHF

J: TRBJ2-1
size: -
length: 15
V: TRBV11-2
D: TRBD2
DNA: TGTGCCAGCAGCTTAGGCGGGAGGGCCTACAATGAGCAGTTCTTC
CDR3: CASSLGGRAYNEQFF

J: TRBJ2-3
size: once
length: 14
V: TRBV24-1
D: -
DNA: TGTGCCACCTGGAGCGGAGTCTACACAGATACGCAGTATTTT
CDR3: CATWSGVYTDTQYF

J: TRBJ1-5
size: -
length: 15
V: TRBV11-1
D: -
DNA: TGTGCCAGCAGCTTATCGGCAGGGATTAATCAGCCCCAGCATTTT
CDR3: CASSLSAGINQPQHF